A single sample is the source of the 20 T cell receptor beta chains below, sequenced in a study of T-cell reconstitution after alpha-beta-depleted transplantation in children. Unique molecular identifiers were built into the TCRbeta library. TCRdb called the PCR reads again in MiXCR, with one record for every CDR3 protein. The sample consists of about 600,000 distinct CDR3 sequences, 10% to 15% of them appearing once. Source: PBMCs, mostly from graft donor cells, taken 360 days after TCRalphabeta/CD19-depleted stem cell transplant. The receptor source for this set is a male patient younger than 18 who had a stem cell transplant for acute myeloid leukemia, so the T cells may come from the graft donor.

The chain carries TRBV20-1 and TRBJ2-7; D possibly uses TRBD1 or TRBD2 (5 bases each). Deletions cut 4 bases from V and 0 bases from J, with 13 bases between. The CDR3 is 14 amino acids. Looked up from germline, CDR1 is DFQATT and CDR2 is SNEGSKA (reference sequence). CDR3 coding DNA: TGCAGTGCTAAGGGACGGACGAGCTCCTACGAGCAGTACTTC. This encodes CSAKGRTSSYEQYF.

The table lists this clonotype with many counts. The chain recombines TRBV5-1 with TRBJ2-5; TRBD2 aligns across 12 bases. J lost 5 bases, V lost 0 bases, and 5 bases had no gene match. The CDR3 length is 16 residues. CDR1 SGHRS and CDR2 YFSETQ come from the germline V gene. CDR3 residues: CASSLALAGGRETQYF. The CDR3 DNA follows: TGCGCCAGCAGCTTGGCACTAGCGGGAGGTCGGGAGACCCAGTACTTC.

Comment on this clonotype: Its ends do not fully match the called genes, so a read error is possible. The CDR3 DNA sequence: TGTGCTAGCAGCTCCCTAGCGGGAGCCTCCGATACGCAGTATTTT. Protein: CASSSLAGASDTQYF. The rearrangement links TRBV7-7 to TRBJ2-3; 10 nucleotides agree with TRBD2. CDR1 and CDR2 (germline): SSHAT, FNYEAQ (reference sequence). There are 15 residues in the CDR3. Looking up the rest from reference TRBV7-7 and TRBJ2-3 gives the full variable domain: GAGVSQSPRYKVTKRGQDVTLRCDPISSHATLYWYQQALGQGPEFLTYFNYEAQPDKSGLPSDRFSAERPEGSISTLTIQRTEQRDSAMYRCASSSLAGASDTQYFGPGTRLTVL.

The chain carries TRBV5-1 and TRBJ2-1; 10 positions agree with TRBD2. J gave up 8 bases and V 3 bases, and 8 bases lay outside the gene matches. Germline V CDR1 and CDR2: SGHRS, YFSETQ. The CDR3 covers 15 residues. The chain's CDR3 is CASSYLAGAGHEQFF. The CDR3, as DNA: TGCGCCAGCAGCTACCTAGCGGGAGCTGGGCATGAGCAGTTCTTC.

This chain connects TRBV28 to TRBJ2-1, with TRBD2 as a possible D gene (6 bases). CDR1 and CDR2 (germline): MDHEN, SYDVKM. V was cut by 2 bases and J by 4 bases, with 9 bases left in between. The CDR3 spans 14 residues. CDR3 in DNA: TGTGCCAGCAGTTTACCGCTAGCGTACAATGAGCAGTTCTTC. It codes for CASSLPLAYNEQFF.

This chain connects TRBV10-3 to TRBJ2-5; D remains unclear. The CDR3 has 14 residues. Germline assignment: CDR1 ENHRY and CDR2 SYGVKD. V gave up 6 bases and J gave up 4 bases, with 15 bases separating them. The CDR3 spells CAISQIALRETQYF. CDR3 nucleotide sequence: TGTGCCATCAGCCAGATTGCGCTTCGAGAGACCCAGTACTTC.

This sequence joins TRBV20-1 and TRBJ1-1; 12 bases fit TRBD1. V lost 6 bases, J lost 7 bases, and 3 bases stayed unmatched. The germline gives CDR1 DFQATT, CDR2 SNEGSKA (reference sequence). This CDR3 spans 12 amino acids. In nucleotides, the CDR3 is TGCAGTGCAGGGACAGGGGGCATTGAAGCTTTCTTT. Its translation is CSAGTGGIEAFF.

The chain has TRBV12-3 or TRBV12-4 and TRBJ2-1; TRBD1 matches 9 bases. This CDR3 has 15 amino acids. J was trimmed by 5 bases and V by 9 bases; bases with no gene match: 11. CDR3 in DNA: TGTGCCAGTAACTCCTGGGGACAGGGCGACAATGAGCAGTTCTTC. This codes for CASNSWGQGDNEQFF.

J is TRBJ2-5 and V is TRBV2, with a weak D call TRBD1 (5 bases). The CDR3 loop spans 13 amino acids. Per the germline V gene, CDR1 is SNHLY and CDR2 is FYNNEI. V was cut by 3 bases and J by 4 bases, with 9 bases left in between. The CDR3: CASSDKGRETQYF. CDR3 in DNA: TGTGCCAGCAGTGATAAGGGGCGAGAGACCCAGTACTTC.

This clonotype has at least ten counts. This sequence joins TRBV29-1 and TRBJ2-5; 7 bases line up with TRBD2. Germline V gives CDR1 SQVTM, CDR2 ANQGSEA. Trimming at V came to 3 bases and at J to 5 bases, leaving 9 bases not matched to a gene. The CDR3 is made up of 14 amino acids. Here the CDR3 DNA reads TGCAGCGTTGACTCGCGGGAGCCTGGGGAGACCCAGTACTTC. It yields the protein CSVDSREPGETQYF.

This clonotype has only a few counts. The chain couples TRBV14 to TRBJ2-7; D may be TRBD1 or TRBD2 (6 bases each). The CDR3 extends over 15 amino acids. Germline CDR1 SGHDN, CDR2 FVKESK. V was cut by 3 bases and J by 3 bases, with 15 bases left in between. For the CDR3, the DNA is TGTGCCAGCAGCCATAGGGCGGGGACATTCTACGAGCAGTACTTC. It codes for CASSHRAGTFYEQYF.

This clonotype appeared many times. This chain uses TRBV29-1 with TRBJ2-5; no clear D gene. Per the germline V gene, CDR1 is SQVTM and CDR2 is ANQGSEA. This CDR3 comprises 13 residues. V was pared by 3 bases and J by 4 bases, with 12 bases between. This CDR3 is CSVEHGTGETQYF. The CDR3 DNA sequence: TGCAGCGTTGAGCACGGTACGGGAGAGACCCAGTACTTC.

The chain recombines TRBV29-1 with TRBJ2-5; D call uncertain. The germline V gene has CDR1 SQVTM and CDR2 ANQGSEA. V lost 1 base and J 5 bases, leaving 14 bases between the germline ends. The length of the CDR3 is 14 residues. CDR3 coding DNA: TGCAGCGTTGAAGGGGTTTGGCTTCGGGAGACCCAGTACTTC. This translates into CSVEGVWLRETQYF.

Only a few counts were recorded for this clonotype. The chain's CDR3 is CASSPGPPITYEQYF. The CDR3 bases are TGTGCCAGCAGCCCGGGGCCCCCGATTACCTACGAGCAGTACTTC. This rearrangement joins TRBV7-2 to TRBJ2-7; D is tentatively TRBD1 or TRBD2 (5 bases each). Looked up from germline, CDR1 is SGHTA and CDR2 is FQGNSA. V was pared by 5 bases and J by 2 bases, with 16 bases between. CDR3 size: 15 residues.

This clonotype was recorded a few times. The chain links TRBV12-3 or TRBV12-4 to TRBJ2-7; 10 bases map to TRBD2. V was clipped by 6 bases and J by 0 bases; unmatched bases: 14. The CDR3 is 18 amino acids. The CDR3 DNA reads as TGTGCCAGCAGAGTTTATCGAGCGGGAGGGGAGAGCTCCTACGAGCAGTACTTC. Translating it yields CASRVYRAGGESSYEQYF.

This clonotype was found a few times. The J gene is TRBJ1-6, the V gene TRBV20-1; D not resolved. The CDR3 length is 14 residues. Germline CDR1 and CDR2: DFQATT and SNEGSKA (reference sequence). V was trimmed by 1 base and J by 9 bases, leaving 13 bases between them. The CDR3 DNA is TGCAGTGCTAGAGGGACCTTCGGAGGTTCACCCCTCCACTTT. Translated: CSARGTFGGSPLHF.

In its sample, this clonotype was seen many times. The V gene is TRBV28, the J gene TRBJ2-7, with unresolved D. The V gene's germline CDR1 is MDHEN and CDR2 SYDVKM. V dropped 3 bases and J dropped 7 bases, with 13 bases sitting between them. The CDR3 sequence is 13 residues long. The CDR3 loop reads CASSLANWEEQYF. In DNA form, the CDR3 reads TGTGCCAGCAGTTTGGCGAACTGGGAAGAGCAGTACTTC.

This clonotype was seen only a few times. The chain uses TRBV19 and TRBJ1-1; the D is unclear. CDR3 length: 15 residues. Germline CDR1 is LNHDA and CDR2 is SQIVND (reference sequence). V was shortened by 4 bases and J by 0 bases, with 12 bases between the two germline ends. CDR3 nucleotides: TGTGCCAGTAGTAAGGGCGGATACATGAACACTGAAGCTTTCTTT. This translates into CASSKGGYMNTEAFF.

This clonotype was observed a few times. The rearrangement links TRBV5-1 to TRBJ2-1; 16 bases fit TRBD2. With 3 bases clipped from V and 8 bases from J, the junction kept 8 bases outside the gene matches. Germline CDR1 SGHRS, CDR2 YFSETQ. The CDR3 is 17 amino acids. Here the CDR3 reads CASSSGLAGGPVYEQFF. CDR3 nucleotides: TGCGCCAGCAGCTCGGGACTAGCGGGAGGGCCAGTCTATGAGCAGTTCTTC.

The rearrangement uses TRBV28 and TRBJ1-2; D is possibly TRBD1 (6 bases). Germline assignment: CDR1 MDHEN and CDR2 SYDVKM. V gave up 8 bases and J gave up 6 bases, with 19 bases separating them. There are 14 residues in the CDR3. For the CDR3, the DNA is TGTGCCAGCGCTTACGGGGGCAGGAGGGATGGCTACACCTTC. It translates to CASAYGGRRDGYTF.